This T cell receptor beta chain appears in the sequencing data of a study of metastatic and nonmetastatic thyroid tumors (dated by TCRdb to 2020 to 2022). Background for the entire study: The researchers compared repertoires between peripheral blood samples and tumor or nodule tissue samples from patients with malignant or benign thyroid disease. Study-wide conclusions, independent of this receptor: In both blood and tumor samples, malignant tumors were reported to have significantly higher TCR beta diversity than benign nodules.

Library preparation employed PCR. The sequencer was an Illumina HiSeq 4000. High-throughput sequencing was used to profile the TCR beta-chain CDR3 region of each patient. Regarding the original processing steps: CDR3 differences across clinicopathological groups were used to build a classifier for discriminating distant-metastatic papillary thyroid cancer patients. The Shannon index was used to measure repertoire diversity, and the Morisita-Horn index was used to measure how similar tumor and blood repertoires were. The public reads were run again by TCRdb, first through fastp at Q25 and then through MiXCR, and only productive beta chains were kept. What appears here as the V and J calls and clone size reflects TCRdb's work, not the paper's. The sample records about 14,000 clones, under 25% of which are singletons. Around 8% of the sample is held by the ten biggest clonotypes. Before undergoing thyroid surgery, none of the patients had been given any kind of treatment. Patient clinical samples collected from about 2012 to 2018 were retrospectively analysed using T-cell receptor beta sequencing.

This clone showed up just a few times. The antigen it binds to is not known. Qualities for individual bases were not recorded, and no much larger clone is one base off. The CDR3, cysteine through phenylalanine, is 15 amino acids long. The kept DNA is CDR3 alone, 45 bases in frame from the first base. V was cut back by 0 bases and J by 1 base, leaving a gap of 10 bases between them. CDR1 and CDR2 (GTSNPN, SVGIG) derive from the germline V gene (reference sequence). The TCR sequence derives from a female donor with papillary thyroid cancer or a benign thyroid nodule (not recorded which). Some clones in this sample may be carry-over from other donors' samples. The chain links TRBV30 with TRBJ1-5; no D segment can be confidently identified. Sequenced: blood. For the CDR3, the sequence is CAWSVLPDSNQPQHF. The nucleotide sequence is TGTGCCTGGAGTGTACTCCCGGACAGCAATCAGCCCCAGCATTTT.